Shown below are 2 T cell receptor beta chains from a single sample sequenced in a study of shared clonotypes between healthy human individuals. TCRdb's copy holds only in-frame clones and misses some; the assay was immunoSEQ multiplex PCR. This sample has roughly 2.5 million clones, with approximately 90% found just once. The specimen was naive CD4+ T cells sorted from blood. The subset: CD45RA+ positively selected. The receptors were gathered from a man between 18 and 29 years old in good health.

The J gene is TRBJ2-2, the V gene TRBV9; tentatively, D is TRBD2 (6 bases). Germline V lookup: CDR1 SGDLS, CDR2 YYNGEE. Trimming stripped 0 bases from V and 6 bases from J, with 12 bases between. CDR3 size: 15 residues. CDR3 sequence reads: CASSVVPGEAGELFF. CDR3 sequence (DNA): TGTGCCAGCAGCGTAGTTCCGGGGGAAGCCGGGGAGCTGTTTTTT.

CDR3 DNA: TGTGCCAGCAGAAATCCGGGCTCCCTTAATCCCCAGCATTTT. Amino acids: CASRNPGSLNPQHF. This chain joins TRBV28 and TRBJ1-5, with unresolved D. The germline V and J ends were trimmed by 6 bases and 10 bases, with 19 bases remaining between them. The CDR3 has 14 residues. Germline CDR1 and CDR2: MDHEN and SYDVKM. Full variable domain (outside the CDR3, taken from reference TRBV28 and TRBJ1-5): DVKVTQSSRYLVKRTGEKVFLECVQDMDHENMFWYRQDPGLGLRLIYFSYDVKMKEKGDIPEGYSVSREKKERFSLILESASTNQTSMYLCASRNPGSLNPQHFGDGTRLSIL.